The next 19 T cell receptor beta chains were all read from a single sample in a study of tumor-infiltrating lymphocytes in primary liver carcinoma. A constant-region primer primed TCR beta cDNA synthesis from about 0.55 ug of total RNA. ARM-PCR, slightly modified, supplied the TCR beta libraries through three nested multiplex PCR rounds. Investigators reported that the first two PCR rounds, at around 9 cycles each, used TRBV1-TRBV30 forward primers with a C-beta reverse primer. MiXCR, run by TCRdb on the multiplex PCR reads, gives a single entry per CDR3 protein. The sample carries approximately 80,000 distinct CDR3 sequences, around 66% recorded once. Bulk tissue was left unsorted, and RNA and DNA were co-extracted from roughly 20-30 mg of it. The sequencing input was tumor-adjacent normal liver tissue. These receptors were taken from a man aged 40-49 years with primary liver carcinoma and hepatitis B virus infection.

As concerns this clonotype: The junction does not match germline at one end; this may be a read error. This rearrangement joins TRBV11-2 to TRBJ1-1; D call uncertain. The CDR3 has 14 amino acids. Per germline, CDR1 SGHAT and CDR2 FQNNGV. This chain's CDR3 is CASSRDKVMTEAIF. CDR3 DNA: TGTGCCAGCAGCCGTGACAAGGTAATGACTGAAGCTATCTTT.

This clonotype was seen once. Its ends do not fully match the called genes, so a read error is possible. The chain combines TRBV4-3 with TRBJ1-1, with D perhaps TRBD1 (6 bases). Germline lookup yields CDR1 LGHNA and CDR2 YSLEER. The CDR3 spans 15 residues. The DNA of the CDR3 is TGCGCCAGCATCCAAGAGACGCCAGGGGTGGGGAGGGCATTCTTT. Translation gives CASIQETPGVGRAFF.

As regards this clonotype: In this CDR3 the conserved last residue, phenylalanine or tryptophan, is missing, so a read error is likely. The DNA is left out, because the CDR3 cannot be placed on it with certainty; the CDR3 is given as TCRdb lists it. The CDR3 sequence: CASTESGLYGYTS. The chain has TRBV5-4 and TRBJ1-2. In germline, CDR1 is SGHNT, CDR2 YYREEE (reference sequence). The CDR3 sequence runs 13 residues, both termini included.

This clonotype was observed many times. The chain combines TRBV25-1 with TRBJ1-2, with TRBD1 matching 8 bases. J gave up 4 bases and V 8 bases, and 6 bases lay outside the gene matches. The CDR3 runs to 13 residues. Germline values: CDR1 MGHDK, CDR2 SYGVNS. CDR3 residues: CASEDRGAYGYTF. The DNA of the CDR3 is TGTGCCAGCGAAGACAGGGGTGCCTATGGCTACACCTTC.

This sequence joins TRBV5-4 and TRBJ2-2, with 7 bases lining up with TRBD2. The CDR3 sequence is 16 residues long. V shed 3 bases, J shed 15 bases, and the junction held 20 bases outside the gene matches. CDR1 is SGHNT and CDR2 is YYREEE in the germline V gene (reference sequence). The CDR3 region is CASSSDGGVNTGGLFF. The CDR3 bases are TGTGCCAGCAGCTCGGATGGCGGGGTGAACACCGGGGGGTTGTTTTTT.

This clonotype was recorded only once. A read error may be the cause here, since a much bigger clone is one base away. The chain recombines TRBV7-9 with TRBJ2-7, with D possibly TRBD2 on 6 matching bases. The CDR3 totals 14 residues. The germline V and J ends were trimmed by 1 base and 1 base, with 8 bases remaining between them. Germline V gene sequence: CDR1 SEHNR, CDR2 FQNEAQ (reference sequence). The CDR3 DNA reads as TGTGCCAGCAGCTTAGTGGGAGGTTCCTACGAGCAGTACTTC. This codes for CASSLVGGSYEQYF.

This clonotype was observed at least ten times. The V and J genes are TRBV29-1 and TRBJ2-3, with 8 bases aligning to TRBD1. This CDR3 is built from 13 residues. Trimming at V came to 6 bases and at J to 6 bases, leaving 8 bases not matched to a gene. Looked up from germline, CDR1 is SQVTM and CDR2 is ANQGSEA. The CDR3 coding sequence is TGCAGCGTCGGACAGGGAAGGTCGGATACGCAGTATTTT. This gives the protein CSVGQGRSDTQYF.

This clonotype showed up just once. The germline gene is not matched at one end of the junction; a read error may be the cause. The genes are TRBV29-1 and TRBJ2-5, with D perhaps TRBD2 (6 bases). CDR3 size: 14 residues. CDR1 and CDR2 (germline): SQVTM, ANQGSEA. The CDR3 coding sequence is TGCAGCGTTGCGGACGGGGCCCATCGGGAGACTCAGTACTTC. As protein: CSVADGAHRETQYF.

A remark on this clonotype: Mismatch with germline at one junction end may stem from a read error. The chain has TRBV10-1 and TRBJ2-1; TRBD1 is a possible D gene (6 bases). Germline CDR1 reads WNHNN; CDR2 reads SYGVQD (reference sequence). This CDR3 has 15 amino acids. The CDR3 loop reads CTSSDQCRGGNEQFF. CDR3 in DNA: TGCACCAGCAGTGACCAGTGCAGGGGTGGAAATGAGCAGTTCTTC.

About this clonotype itself: The CDR3 end shows no conserved phenylalanine or tryptophan, and so a read error is likely. V and J are TRBV4-3 and TRBJ2-5, with 14 bases identical to TRBD2. V was clipped by 6 bases and J by 5 bases; unmatched bases: 11. CDR1 is LGHNA, CDR2 YSLEER, per germline. This CDR3 contains 17 residues. CDR3 amino acids: CASSQMGTSGGLETQYL. The CDR3 region has the DNA TGCGCCAGCAGTCAGATGGGGACTAGCGGGGGCCTGGAGACCCAGTACTTA.

Comments on this clonotype: Its ends do not fully match the called genes, so a read error is possible. The chain employs TRBV5-4 and TRBJ2-1, with D tentatively TRBD2 (5 bases). The CDR3 runs 17 residues. CDR1 and CDR2 from the germline V gene are SGHNT and YYREEE (reference sequence). CDR3 sequence reads: CPSSLGEDSPIYNEQSF. The DNA of the CDR3 is TGTCCCAGCAGCTTGGGAGAGGATTCGCCCATCTACAATGAGCAGTCCTTC. Together with reference TRBV5-4 and TRBJ2-1, the CDR3 gives the full variable domain: ETGVTQSPTHLIKTRGQQVTLRCSSQSGHNTVSWYQQALGQGPQFIFQYYREEENGRGNFPPRFSGLQFPNYSSELNVNALELDDSALYLCPSSLGEDSPIYNEQSFGPGTRLTVL.

A remark on this clonotype: This may come from a read error, since a much larger clone is one base off. The rearrangement uses TRBV24-1 and TRBJ2-1; D remains unclear. Germline CDR1 is KGHDR and CDR2 is SFDVKD. CDR3 length: 11 amino acids. V shed 4 bases and J shed 7 bases, with 4 bases lying between them. The CDR3 DNA reads TGTGCCACCAGTGACGAGAATGAGCAGTTCTTC. Amino acids: CATSDENEQFF.

This clonotype has a handful of counts. The chain recombines TRBV29-1 with TRBJ2-1; 9 nucleotides agree with TRBD1. The V gene end was trimmed by 7 bases and the J gene end by 3 bases; junction bases not matched to a gene: 7. Germline V gene sequence: CDR1 SQVTM, CDR2 ANQGSEA. This CDR3 has 14 residues. CDR3 protein: CSGTRTGDYNEQFF. The CDR3 region has the DNA TGCAGCGGAACGCGGACAGGGGACTACAATGAGCAGTTCTTC.

Note on this clonotype: The CDR3 does not close with the conserved phenylalanine or tryptophan, likely indicating a read error. This chain joins TRBV7-8 and TRBJ2-1; TRBD2 matches 11 bases. Looked up from germline, CDR1 is SGHVS and CDR2 is FQNEAQ. Unmatched junction bases numbered 13, after V lost 7 bases and J lost 2 bases. The CDR3 covers 18 residues. CDR3 amino acids: CASNSLGGSGRAYNEQFS. The CDR3 DNA follows: TGTGCCAGCAACTCCTTGGGAGGTAGCGGGAGGGCCTACAATGAGCAGTTCTCC.

A few counts support this clonotype. A much larger clone lies a single base off, so this may be a read error. The chain couples TRBV12-3 or TRBV12-4 to TRBJ2-3; TRBD2 agrees at 7 bases. The CDR3 covers 14 residues. CDR3 coding DNA: TGTACCAGCAGTTTCGCAGCGGGATCAGATACGCAGTATTTT. This encodes CTSSFAAGSDTQYF.

On this clonotype itself: A junction boundary mismatches the germline segment, possibly from a read error. The chain employs TRBV6-6 and TRBJ2-7; D unclear. Germline loops: CDR1 MNHNY, CDR2 SVGAGI (reference sequence). The CDR3 spans 13 residues. The CDR3 here is CTSSYAFSYEQYF. CDR3 sequence (DNA): TGTACCAGCAGTTACGCGTTCTCTTACGAGCAGTACTTC.

With regard to this clonotype: The conserved final phenylalanine or tryptophan is absent from the CDR3, which likely points to a read error. Because the CDR3's place on the DNA is in doubt, the DNA is left out and the CDR3 is given as listed by TCRdb. The J gene is TRBJ2-3, the V gene TRBV11-2; TRBD2 reflects the table's D call only, with no check against the DNA. The CDR3 contains 15 residues when both ends are counted. From germline, CDR1 is SGHAT and CDR2 FQNNGV. This CDR3 reads CASSFYEGSTDTHYV.

Remarks on this clonotype: One end of the junction is discordant with germline, which a read error may explain. The CDR3 sequence: CRVVVGVSYGYTF. DNA for the CDR3: TGCAGGGTTGTGGTAGGGGTGAGCTATGGCTACACCTTC. The chain couples TRBV29-1 to TRBJ1-2; tentatively, D is TRBD1 (5 bases). The CDR3 sequence is 13 residues long. CDR1 SQVTM and CDR2 ANQGSEA come from the germline V gene. The variable domain in full, completed from reference TRBV29-1 and TRBJ1-2, reads SAVISQKPSRDICQRGTSLTIQCQVDSQVTMMFWYRQQPGQSLTLIATANQGSEATYESGFVIDKFPISRPNLTFSTLTVSNMSPEDSSIYLCRVVVGVSYGYTFGSGTRLTVV.

The rearrangement links TRBV11-2 to TRBJ2-1; TRBD1 might be the D (5 bases). V was shortened by 5 bases and J by 9 bases, with 14 bases between the two germline ends. CDR1 and CDR2 from the germline V gene are SGHAT and FQNNGV. The CDR3 totals 13 residues. The CDR3: CASSTDSESEQFF. The CDR3 DNA is TGTGCCAGCAGCACCGACAGTGAGAGTGAGCAGTTCTTC.